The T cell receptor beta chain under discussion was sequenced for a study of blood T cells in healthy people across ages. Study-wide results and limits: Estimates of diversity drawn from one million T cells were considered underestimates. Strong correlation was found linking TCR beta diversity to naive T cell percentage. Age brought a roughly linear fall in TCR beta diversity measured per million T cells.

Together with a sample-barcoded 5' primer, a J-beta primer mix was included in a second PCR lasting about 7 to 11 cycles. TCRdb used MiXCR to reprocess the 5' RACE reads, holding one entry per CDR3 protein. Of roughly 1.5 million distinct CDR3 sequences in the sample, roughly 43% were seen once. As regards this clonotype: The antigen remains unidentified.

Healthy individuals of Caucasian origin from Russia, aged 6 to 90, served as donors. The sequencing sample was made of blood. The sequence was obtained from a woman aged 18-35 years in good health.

CDR3 in amino acids: CSVEVPGWYTEAFF. The CDR3 coding sequence is TGCAGCGTTGAAGTTCCGGGGTGGTACACTGAAGCTTTCTTT. This chain joins TRBV29-1 and TRBJ1-1; D is unresolved. Germline lookup yields CDR1 SQVTM and CDR2 ANQGSEA. The CDR3 length is 14 residues. Trimming removed 1 base at V and 3 bases at J, with 12 bases between.